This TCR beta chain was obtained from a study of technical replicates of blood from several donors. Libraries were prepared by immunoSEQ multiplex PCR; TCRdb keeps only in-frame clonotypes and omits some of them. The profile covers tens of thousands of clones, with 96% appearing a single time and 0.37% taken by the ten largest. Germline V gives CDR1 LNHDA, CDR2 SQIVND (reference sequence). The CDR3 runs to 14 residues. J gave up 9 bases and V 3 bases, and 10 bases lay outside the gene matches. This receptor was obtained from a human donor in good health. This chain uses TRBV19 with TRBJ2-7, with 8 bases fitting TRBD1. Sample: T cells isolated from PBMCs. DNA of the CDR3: TGTGCCAGTAGTATGACAGGGGCCATCATCGCGCAGTACTTC. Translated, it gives CASSMTGAIIAQYF.